Presented here are 30 T cell receptor beta chains from one specimen sequenced in a study of neurological immune-mediated disorders. TCRdb re-derived calls from the 5' RACE reads in MiXCR, one entry per CDR3 protein. The sample has around 66,000 distinct CDR3 sequences; around 5.2% are singletons. Material: PBMCs. The receptors were gathered from a woman aged 25 to 39 with multiple sclerosis.

This clonotype was seen just once. This sequence joins TRBV5-5 and TRBJ2-2; the D gene could be TRBD1 or TRBD2 (5 bases each). This CDR3 has 15 amino acids. The germline gives CDR1 SGHKS, CDR2 YYEKEE (reference sequence). With 1 base removed from V and 2 bases from J, the gap between germline ends came to 9 bases. The CDR3 protein is CASSLLGDNTGELFF. DNA for the CDR3: TGTGCCAGCAGCTTGCTAGGGGACAACACCGGGGAGCTGTTTTTT.

This clonotype was detected many times. J is TRBJ2-7 and V is TRBV7-8; D might be TRBD1 (6 bases). The CDR3 is 13 amino acids. Germline CDR1 and CDR2: SGHVS and FQNEAQ. The V end lost 6 bases, the J end lost 6 bases, and 15 bases lay between the germline ends. CDR3 nucleotides: TGTGCCAGCAGGCCGCAGGGGATCGGCGAGCAGTACTTC. Its protein is CASRPQGIGEQYF. The full variable domain, completed using reference TRBV7-8 and TRBJ2-7, is GAGVSQSPRYKVAKRGQDVALRCDPISGHVSLFWYQQALGQGPEFLTYFQNEAQLDKSGLPSDRFFAERPEGSVSTLKIQRTQQEDSAVYLCASRPQGIGEQYFGPGTRLTVT.

This clonotype was seen many times. The J gene is TRBJ2-7, the V gene TRBV7-9; TRBD1 is a possible D gene (6 bases). Trimming stripped 1 base from V and 5 bases from J, with 9 bases between. This CDR3 spans 13 amino acids. Germline V CDR1 and CDR2: SEHNR, FQNEAQ (reference sequence). The CDR3 region has the DNA TGTGCCAGCAGCTTAGGCGCAGGGGACGAGCAGTACTTC. Residues: CASSLGAGDEQYF.

As regards this clonotype: The CDR3 end shows no conserved phenylalanine or tryptophan, and so a read error is likely. The chain combines TRBV5-1 with TRBJ1-6, with D possibly being TRBD1 (6 bases). The CDR3 loop spans 16 amino acids. V lost 2 bases, J lost 7 bases, and 16 bases lay in between. CDR1 and CDR2 (germline): SGHRS, YFSETQ. For the CDR3, the DNA is TGCGCCAGCAGCTTAGAAGGGGGACTAACGAATTCACCCCTCCACTGT. Translating it yields CASSLEGGLTNSPLHC.

The rearrangement joins TRBV12-3 or TRBV12-4 to TRBJ2-1; D may be TRBD1 or TRBD2 (6 bases each). Trimming shortened V by 10 bases and J by 7 bases, and 20 bases separated the two germline ends. The CDR3 runs 14 residues. Here the CDR3 DNA reads TGTGCCACCCGGGAGCAGGGGATAAGGAATGAGCAGTTCTTC. Translated: CATREQGIRNEQFF.

Many counts were recorded for this clonotype. This sequence joins TRBV7-9 and TRBJ2-2; D gene ambiguous. In germline, CDR1 is SEHNR, CDR2 FQNEAQ (reference sequence). The CDR3 has 15 residues. The V end lost 7 bases, the J end lost 2 bases, and 14 bases lay between the germline ends. The CDR3 reads CASTPGSLNTGELFF. DNA for the CDR3: TGTGCCAGCACCCCCGGGTCCCTTAACACCGGGGAGCTGTTTTTT.

This clonotype showed up many times. The CDR3 spells CSARPRDFDTGELFF. CDR3 nucleotide sequence: TGCAGTGCTAGACCCCGGGACTTCGACACCGGGGAGCTGTTTTTT. This sequence joins TRBV20-1 and TRBJ2-2; the D gene is possibly TRBD2 (6 bases). Germline V gives CDR1 DFQATT, CDR2 SNEGSKA (reference sequence). This CDR3 contains 15 residues. V was clipped by 2 bases and J by 3 bases, with 13 bases between them.

Notes on this clonotype: This may be a read error: a much more frequent sequence differs by one nucleotide. This rearrangement joins TRBV20-1 to TRBJ2-3; the D is unclear. Between the trimmed V and J ends, which lost 1 base and 3 bases, there was a span of 8 bases. The length of the CDR3 is 13 residues. The germline V gene encodes CDR1 DFQATT and CDR2 SNEGSKA (reference sequence). The CDR3 nucleotides read TGCAGTGCTAGAGTTAAAGGGACAGATACGCAGTATTTT. Protein product: CSARVKGTDTQYF.

Ten or more counts support this clonotype. The genes are TRBV10-3 and TRBJ2-3, with a possible D match to TRBD2 (5 bases). Germline V gives CDR1 ENHRY, CDR2 SYGVKD. The CDR3 is 13 amino acids. V was clipped by 6 bases and J by 4 bases, with 11 bases between them. The CDR3, as DNA: TGTGCCATCAGCGTCGGACTTTCAGATACGCAGTATTTT. As protein: CAISVGLSDTQYF.

This clonotype showed up just a few times. This chain uses TRBV7-4 with TRBJ2-7; perhaps D is TRBD1 or TRBD2 (5 bases each). The CDR3 contains 16 residues. Germline V gene data show CDR1 as SGHVT and CDR2 as SQSDAQ. V lost 5 bases and J 7 bases, leaving 24 bases between the germline ends. This chain's CDR3 is CASSHSGGGSLWEQYF. CDR3 sequence (DNA): TGTGCCAGCAGCCATTCCGGTGGGGGTAGTTTGTGGGAGCAGTACTTC.

This clonotype has a count of ten or more. The chain recombines TRBV5-1 with TRBJ2-7, with D unresolved. The length of the CDR3 is 11 residues. Trimming pared 4 bases from V and 4 bases from J, leaving 6 bases between. Germline V gives CDR1 SGHRS, CDR2 YFSETQ. The CDR3 bases are TGCGCCAGCAGCCCTGGGTACGAGCAGTACTTC. As protein: CASSPGYEQYF.

Notes on this clonotype: An end of the junction differs from the germline gene, which may be a read error. The rearrangement links TRBV6-5 to TRBJ1-5; maybe TRBD1 (5 bases). Germline loops: CDR1 MNHEY, CDR2 SVGAGI. The CDR3 is 14 residues long. The CDR3 sequence is CASSQGKENQPQNF. DNA of the CDR3: TGTGCCAGCAGTCAGGGTAAAGAAAATCAGCCCCAGAATTTT.

This clonotype was recorded a few times. Germline is not matched at one junction end, which may reflect a read error. This chain joins TRBV6-6 and TRBJ1-5; D perhaps matches TRBD1 (6 bases). This CDR3 has 15 residues. Germline CDR1 MNHNY, CDR2 SVGAGI (reference sequence). This chain's CDR3 is CASSYADRTEQPQNF. The DNA of the CDR3 is TGTGCCAGCAGTTACGCAGACAGGACAGAGCAGCCCCAGAATTTT.

This clonotype was counted at least ten times. CDR3 nucleotide sequence: TGCAGTGCTAGCCCGTGGCGAGATGGCTACACCTTC. As protein: CSASPWRDGYTF. The chain links TRBV20-1 to TRBJ1-2, with D hard to call. The CDR3 extends over 12 amino acids. Germline V CDR1 and CDR2: DFQATT, SNEGSKA (reference sequence). V lost 3 bases to trimming and J lost 6 bases, with 11 bases between them.

This clonotype was counted many times. The chain carries TRBV7-2 and TRBJ1-2, with D tentatively TRBD1 (6 bases). CDR3 size: 13 residues. Trimming removed 5 bases from V and 6 bases from J, with 13 bases in between. Looked up from germline, CDR1 is SGHTA and CDR2 is FQGNSA. The CDR3 DNA follows: TGTGCCAGCAGCGCATCACACAGGGATGGCTACACCTTC. Translating gives CASSASHRDGYTF.

This clonotype has a count of ten or more. The chain combines TRBV20-1 with TRBJ2-5; D possibly corresponds to TRBD2 (5 bases). This CDR3 region has 17 residues. Trimming cost V 1 base and J 0 bases, with 18 bases left between them. CDR1 DFQATT and CDR2 SNEGSKA come from the germline V gene (reference sequence). For the CDR3, the DNA is TGCAGTGCTAGAGTCCGCAGAGGGTTAGAGTACCAAGAGACCCAGTACTTC. This codes for CSARVRRGLEYQETQYF.

This clonotype was seen only a few times. This rearrangement joins TRBV28 to TRBJ1-6, with TRBD1 matching over 7 bases. The junction had 5 bases not matched to a gene; V was cut back by 5 bases and J by 7 bases. Germline V gene data show CDR1 as MDHEN and CDR2 as SYDVKM. This CDR3 contains 14 residues. Written as DNA, the CDR3 is TGTGCCAGCAGTCCGACAGGGTGGAATTCACCCCTCCACTTT. This codes for CASSPTGWNSPLHF.

This clonotype was seen ten or more times. The chain employs TRBV5-6 and TRBJ1-4; D possibly corresponds to TRBD1 (6 bases). Trimming took 4 bases from V and 7 from J, leaving 11 bases between them. Germline CDR1 SGHDT, CDR2 YYEEEE. The CDR3 consists of 13 residues. Written as DNA, the CDR3 is TGTGCCAGCAGCGTCCCGACAGGTGAAAAACTGTTTTTT. Protein product: CASSVPTGEKLFF.

This clonotype was seen more than once but under ten times. This may stem from a read error, because a much larger clone lies one nucleotide away. The V call is TRBV20-1, the J call TRBJ2-3, with TRBD2 matching 10 bases. Germline lookup yields CDR1 DFQATT and CDR2 SNEGSKA (reference sequence). The CDR3 spans 19 residues. The trim removed 0 bases at V and 6 bases at J, leaving 18 bases unmatched. CDR3 DNA: TGCAGTGCTAGAGATTATACGGCTAGCGGGGGTACCAGAGGTGATACGCAGTATTTT. Translating gives CSARDYTASGGTRGDTQYF.

This clonotype was counted a few times. J is TRBJ2-1 and V is TRBV6-5, with 9 positions matching TRBD1. The CDR3 contains 12 residues. Germline lookup yields CDR1 MNHEY and CDR2 SVGAGI. With 10 bases clipped from V and 7 bases from J, the junction kept 5 bases outside the gene matches. As DNA, the CDR3 is TGTGCCATCGGGACAGGGAGTAATGAGCAGTTCTTC. This codes for CAIGTGSNEQFF.

Many counts were recorded for this clonotype. V usage is TRBV28 and J usage is TRBJ2-7; D perhaps matches TRBD2 (6 bases). V shed 2 bases and J shed 2 bases, with 13 bases lying between them. Looked up from germline, CDR1 is MDHEN and CDR2 is SYDVKM. There are 15 residues in the CDR3. The CDR3 loop is CASSLGGTPTYEQYF. CDR3 in DNA: TGTGCCAGCAGTTTAGGAGGGACGCCAACCTACGAGCAGTACTTC.

This clonotype was seen many times. This rearrangement joins TRBV15 to TRBJ2-3; 8 bases align to TRBD2. The CDR3 length is 19 residues. In germline, CDR1 is LNHNV, CDR2 YYDKDF (reference sequence). With 0 bases clipped from V and 7 bases from J, the junction kept 18 bases outside the gene matches. The CDR3 DNA sequence: TGTGCCACCAGCAGAGAAATACCGATTAGCGGGGCTGCGAGGAATACGCAGTATTTT. Protein product: CATSREIPISGAARNTQYF. The entire variable domain, with the rest obtained from reference TRBV15 and TRBJ2-3, is as follows: DAMVIQNPRYQVTQFGKPVTLSCSQTLNHNVMYWYQQKSSQAPKLLFHYYDKDFNNEADTPDNFQSRRPNTSFCFLDIRSPGLGDTAMYLCATSREIPISGAARNTQYFGPGTRLTVL.

The sample holds a few counts of this clonotype. This sequence joins TRBV20-1 and TRBJ2-1; 7 bases map to TRBD2. The V and J ends lost 0 bases and 3 bases, in that order; junction bases with no gene match: 5. The CDR3 runs 15 residues. Germline V gives CDR1 DFQATT, CDR2 SNEGSKA (reference sequence). Here the CDR3 reads CSARDRRGIYNEQFF. In DNA, the CDR3 is TGCAGTGCTAGAGATCGGCGGGGGATCTACAATGAGCAGTTCTTC.

At least ten counts were recorded for this clonotype. One end of the junction is discordant with germline, which a read error may explain. The genes are TRBV4-1 and TRBJ1-5; D possibly corresponds to TRBD1 (6 bases). This CDR3 spans 17 amino acids. The germline CDR1 and CDR2 sequences are MGHRA and YSYEKL. CDR3 DNA: TGCGCCAGCAGCCAAGAAGGGGGTTTTACCCCGATTGGGCCCCAGAATTTT. This codes for CASSQEGGFTPIGPQNF.

The table lists this clonotype with many counts. The chain recombines TRBV3-1 with TRBJ2-3, with D perhaps matching TRBD2 (6 bases). This CDR3 is built from 15 residues. V lost 5 bases and J lost 1, with 13 bases in between. Germline values: CDR1 LGHDT, CDR2 YNNKEL (reference sequence). CDR3 sequence (DNA): TGTGCCAGCAGCTATCCCGGAGGGGGCACAGATACGCAGTATTTT. Translated: CASSYPGGGTDTQYF.

This clonotype has more than one count but fewer than ten. The V call is TRBV5-6, the J call TRBJ1-1; D ambiguous. V was pared by 2 bases and J by 1 base, with 6 bases between. From germline, CDR1 is SGHDT and CDR2 YYEEEE. CDR3 length equals 13 residues. The CDR3 region has the DNA TGTGCCAGCAGCTTATTTGCGAACACTGAAGCTTTCTTT. This encodes CASSLFANTEAFF. The full variable domain, its missing parts supplied by reference TRBV5-6 and TRBJ1-1, is DAGVTQSPTHLIKTRGQQVTLRCSPKSGHDTVSWYQQALGQGPQFIFQYYEEEERQRGNFPDRFSGHQFPNYSSELNVNALLLGDSALYLCASSLFANTEAFFGQGTRLTVV.

The sample holds a few counts of this clonotype. The V call is TRBV5-1, the J call TRBJ2-7, with a weak D call TRBD1 (5 bases). The V gene lost 0 bases and the J gene lost 2 bases, with 12 bases spanning the gap. The CDR3 contains 15 residues. From germline, CDR1 is SGHRS and CDR2 YFSETQ. Written as DNA, the CDR3 is TGCGCCAGCAGCTTGGACGCAGGGCCCCCCTACGAGCAGTACTTC. This codes for CASSLDAGPPYEQYF.

This clonotype was counted at least ten times. This rearrangement joins TRBV5-5 to TRBJ1-4, with 8 bases lining up with TRBD1. This CDR3 has 15 amino acids. V shed 4 bases and J 8 bases; nucleotides not matched to a gene: 10. Germline CDR1 SGHKS, CDR2 YYEKEE (reference sequence). The CDR3 DNA follows: TGTGCCAGCAGCCGCAGCAGGGGGCTGCACGAAAAACTGTTTTTT. Translated: CASSRSRGLHEKLFF.

This clonotype was seen at least ten times. The rearrangement uses TRBV5-6 and TRBJ2-7; no reliable D call. V lost 0 bases and J 2 bases, leaving 9 bases between the germline ends. The CDR3 runs to 14 residues. Germline-derived CDR1 and CDR2 are SGHDT and YYEEEE. Here the CDR3 DNA reads TGTGCCAGCAGCTTGGGGCAGAACACCTACGAGCAGTACTTC. Translated: CASSLGQNTYEQYF.

At least ten counts were recorded for this clonotype. The gene calls are TRBV5-1 and TRBJ2-5; 8 nucleotides agree with TRBD2. The CDR3 spans 14 residues. J lost 5 bases, V lost 4 bases, and 7 bases had no gene match. The germline CDR1 and CDR2 sequences are SGHRS and YFSETQ. CDR3 bases: TGCGCCAGCAGCCCGGGACTAGAGGGGGAGACCCAGTACTTC. Its translation: CASSPGLEGETQYF.